These T cell receptor beta chains were read from a single sample in a study of CD8 T cells in ankylosing spondylitis. TCRdb reprocessed the 5' RACE reads via MiXCR and lists one record per CDR3 protein. The top ten clones hold about 1.1% of a sample with 300,000 to 350,000 distinct CDR3 sequences, approximately 15% of them seen once. Sequencing input: blood, either unsorted or a sorted T cell fraction (not recorded which). The receptors derive from a male donor with ankylosing spondylitis or in good health (not recorded which). Both conserved end residues are part of each CDR3. D genes are given only for firm matches. Clone size is shown for a subset of rows, as once, few, many or a class of expanded clone.

clone_size j_call v_call d_call cdr3_nt cdr3_aa
NA TRBJ2-5 TRBV5-1 TRBD1 TGCGCCAGCAGCTTGATGGACAGGGGATTGGGGACCCAGTACTTC CASSLMDRGLGTQYF
few TRBJ1-2 TRBV6-1 TRBD1 TGTGCCAGCAGCTCGGCAGGGGGTGGCTATGGCTACACCTTC CASSSAGGGYGYTF
few TRBJ1-2 TRBV4-1 NA TGCGCCAGCAGCCAAGATTCGGCAGCCCCCTATGGCTACACCTTC CASSQDSAAPYGYTF
many TRBJ1-2 TRBV12-3/TRBV12-4 NA TGTGCCAGCAGTTGGACCACCGAGGGAGGCTACACCTTC CASSWTTEGGYTF
few TRBJ2-1 TRBV24-1 NA TGTGCCACCAGTGACCCAGACCACTCCTACAATGAGCAGTTCTTC CATSDPDHSYNEQFF
NA TRBJ2-6 TRBV14 TRBD2 TGTGCCAGCAGCCCCCGGACTAGCGTTAGCTCTGGGGCCAACGTCCTGACTTTC CASSPRTSVSSGANVLTF
NA TRBJ1-1 TRBV2 NA TGTGCCAGCAGGCGGGTGAGCACTGAAGCTTTCTTT CASRRVSTEAFF
few TRBJ2-3 TRBV11-2 NA TGTGCCAGCAGCTTAAAGAGCGGGACAGATACGCAGTATTTT CASSLKSGTDTQYF
NA TRBJ2-7 TRBV2 NA TGTGCCAGCAAGAAGGATTCCTACGAGCAGTACTTC CASKKDSYEQYF
many TRBJ2-1 TRBV20-1 TRBD1 TGCAGTGCCAACCCACAGGGGAATGAGCAGTTCTTC CSANPQGNEQFF
NA TRBJ2-7 TRBV7-2 NA TGTGCCAGCCGGGAGACATCCCCACCCTACGAGCAGTACTTC CASRETSPPYEQYF
many TRBJ2-5 TRBV5-6 TRBD1 TGTGCCAGCAGCTTGATAGACAGGGGGATCGGAGAGACCCAGTACTTC CASSLIDRGIGETQYF
few TRBJ2-1 TRBV30 TRBD1 TGTGCCTGGAGTAGACAGGGCGGCTCCTACAATGAGCAGTTCTTC CAWSRQGGSYNEQFF
NA TRBJ2-1 TRBV5-6 NA TGTGCCAGCAGCTTGATGGGGCAGGGTTACGGCGATGAGCAGTTCTTC CASSLMGQGYGDEQFF
NA TRBJ2-1 TRBV11-2 NA TGTGCCAGCACCCACGCGGGGATTTACAATGAGCAGTTCTTC CASTHAGIYNEQFF
NA TRBJ1-1 TRBV6-1 NA TGTGCCAGCAGCCCCTCTTTCGAAGCTTTCTTT CASSPSFEAFF
NA TRBJ2-1 TRBV11-3 NA TGTGCCAGCAGCTATTCCTTGGGCAGCTACAATGAGCAGTTCTTC CASSYSLGSYNEQFF
many TRBJ1-3 TRBV12-3/TRBV12-4 NA TGTGCCAGCAGCTTAAAAGGAAACACCATATATTTT CASSLKGNTIYF
few TRBJ2-7 TRBV9 TRBD1 TGCGCCAGCAGTGACCGAGACAGGGGGTACGAGCAGTACTTC CASSDRDRGYEQYF
NA TRBJ1-2 TRBV20-1 NA TGCAGTGCTGGGACGGGTAAGGAAGGCTACACCTTC CSAGTGKEGYTF
NA TRBJ1-2 TRBV7-2 TRBD1 TGTGCCAGCAGCGCACAGGGGGCCTTCTATGGCTACACCTTC CASSAQGAFYGYTF
NA TRBJ1-3 TRBV5-1 NA TGCGCCAGCAGCCGAGGCAGGTCCGACGGAAGCACCATATATTTT CASSRGRSDGSTIYF
NA TRBJ1-5 TRBV7-8 NA TGTGCCAGCAGCTCTAAAGGGCAAGGGGGCAATCAGCCCCAGCATTTT CASSSKGQGGNQPQHF
NA TRBJ2-1 TRBV10-3 NA TGTGCCATCAGTTCCGGGACAAAGTTCTCCTCCTACAATGAGCAGTTCTTC CAISSGTKFSSYNEQFF
few TRBJ1-1 TRBV3-1 NA TGTGCCAGCAGTTACGGACAGCTCATGAACACTGAAGCTTTCTTT CASSYGQLMNTEAFF
many TRBJ1-2 TRBV7-2 NA TGTGCCAGCAGCTTGCTTGGGGCCACCTATGGCTACACCTTC CASSLLGATYGYTF
NA TRBJ2-7 TRBV6-2/TRBV6-3 NA TGTGCCAGCAGTACGAGGGCAAGCGTGACCTACGAGCAGTACTTC CASSTRASVTYEQYF
few TRBJ2-3 TRBV15 NA TGTGCCACCAGCAGACCCGGACTAGGGGGCTCAGATACGCAGTATTTT CATSRPGLGGSDTQYF
NA TRBJ1-2 TRBV7-2 TRBD1 TGTGCCAGCAGCGCGGACAGGGGGCAATATGGCTACACCTTC CASSADRGQYGYTF
few TRBJ2-1 TRBV20-1 NA TGCAGTGGGCAGAGGGGGGGTGGCTACAATGAGCAGTTCTTC CSGQRGGGYNEQFF
many TRBJ2-1 TRBV4-2 TRBD1 TGTGCCAGCAGCCTACAGGACAGGGGTTACAATGAGCAGTTCTTC CASSLQDRGYNEQFF
few TRBJ2-5 TRBV5-1 TRBD1 TGCGCCAGCAGCTTAAGCCCAGTCGGCAGGGGGCAAGAGACCCAGTACTTC CASSLSPVGRGQETQYF
many TRBJ1-2 TRBV4-1 TRBD1 TGCGCCAGCAGCCAAGCGGACCAGGGGGCCTATGGCTACACCTTC CASSQADQGAYGYTF
NA TRBJ1-2 TRBV29-1 NA TGCAGCGTTGAGAGTTCAGGTTCTAACTATGGCTACACCTTC CSVESSGSNYGYTF
NA TRBJ2-3 TRBV20-1 NA TGCAGTGCTCAACGGACCGAGGGTACGCAGTATTTT CSAQRTEGTQYF
NA TRBJ1-5 TRBV29-1 TRBD1 TGCAGCGTTGCGGGACAGATCAATCAGCCCCAGCATTTT CSVAGQINQPQHF
many TRBJ2-2 TRBV7-2 NA TGTGCCAGCAGCCAAGGGACGGCCTCCAACACCGGGGAGCTGTTTTTT CASSQGTASNTGELFF
NA TRBJ2-7 TRBV3-1 NA TGTGCCAGCAGCCAAATTGACGAGCAGTACTTC CASSQIDEQYF
NA TRBJ2-7 TRBV28 NA TGTGCCAGCAGTTTATGGCGGGCCCTGACCTACGAGCAGTACTTC CASSLWRALTYEQYF
few TRBJ1-1 TRBV3-1 NA TGTGCCAGCAGCCAAGATACACGGGGGACTGAAGCTTTCTTT CASSQDTRGTEAFF
NA TRBJ2-1 TRBV19 TRBD2 TGTGCCAGTAGTCACACTAGCGGGAAAGGTAATGAGCAGTTCTTC CASSHTSGKGNEQFF